Included here is one T cell receptor (beta chain) sequence, with context. Its antigen target is currently unknown. The sample holds no much larger clone one base away, and base qualities are not on file. The sample originates from a study of human T cells and chemical hapten exposure (dated by TCRdb to the early 2020s). With respect to the entire study: For sensitization, 2% DPC in acetone was applied to a 2 cm by 2 cm area of upper inner arm skin. Patch testing on the upper back used Finn chambers containing 0.01% DPC, with scoring done after 6 days according to International Contact Dermatitis Research Group standards. Throughout the study period of roughly 24 weeks, patients also received therapeutic DPC doses to the scalp every week. Libraries were pooled for sequencing, and per-sample TCR yields varied mainly because of small differences in library volumes within the pool. The patient cohort, mostly female, included alopecia areata with under or over 50% scalp involvement, alopecia totalis and alopecia universalis. Blood samples were taken from patients before sensitization (week 0) and then at 2, 6 and about 24 weeks after DPC sensitization. The study tracked peripheral blood TCR repertoire changes in vivo during primary and secondary sensitization to the hapten diphenylcyclopropenone (DPC) in alopecia patients. Nearly 30 alopecia patients gave blood for TCR sequencing at one to four time points (pre-sensitization, 2, 6 and 24 weeks).

What the research found in general, with its limitations: Because every patient had alopecia, a presumed autoimmune disease, the patients' immune response might differ from that of healthy individuals. A positive correlation was found between the number of PT1 expanded TCRs and patch test score, with significance reached at thresholds 8, 16 and 32 but not 4. After repeated subsampling, changes were observed in the strength of the expansion versus patch-test correlation and in the threshold at which the correlation became significant. The number of TCRs above 1 in 1000 frequency did not change with DPC sensitization; there was no evidence of global repertoire structure alterations. Compared with pre-sensitization or healthy control sets, expanded TCRs formed significantly more large CDR3 similarity clusters, which is consistent with antigen-driven responses.

The library came from RACE. The sequencer listed for this sample is NextSeq 500. During library preparation, unique molecular identifiers were attached to individual cDNA molecules so that TCRs could be counted quantitatively and reproducibly. Both TCR alpha and TCR beta chains were sequenced from each blood RNA sample. Concerning the study's data processing: The median number of TCRs per sample was 85,000 to 100,000, ranging from about 20,000 to 750,000. The Decombinator software suite was used to annotate V, J and CDR3 in the TCR reads. For PS versus PT1 abundance plots, all samples were subsampled to the same number of TCRs (28,000). TCRs were defined as expanded if absent before sensitization and observed at least eight times at the 2-week time point. TCRdb reprocessing: public reads trimmed at Q25 with fastp, clones called with MiXCR, in-frame beta chains kept. Here each entry gathers all rows of one CDR3 protein and keeps the most common genes and DNA. TCRdb's processing, not the authors' own work, is the source of the V and J calls. This sample gives about 380,000 distinct CDR3 sequences in total; roughly 5% of them show up just once. Around 2.6% of the sample lies in the top ten.

The sample's time point label, in plain terms: pre-sensitization, week 0. Read against the paper, the sample's treatment or condition label means: therapeutic diphenylcyclopropenone sensitization with weekly scalp DPC. At each patch-test visit, blood was drawn before the patch test was applied. To be eligible, patients had to be aged 18 to 70, diagnosed with alopecia and judged suitable for DPC therapy, while pregnant patients were excluded. Unfractionated whole blood was collected in Tempus Blood RNA tubes, and total RNA was extracted from that blood. This clonotype was sampled from a woman in her fifties or sixties with alopecia areata. Some clones in this sample may be carry-over from other donors' samples. This specimen was whole blood, taken in connection with sensitization to the hapten diphenylcyclopropenone (DPC).

The CDR3 region reads CASSDDGGRAFF. The nucleotides read TGTGCCAGCAGTGATGACGGGGGCCGAGCTTTCTTT. The V gene is TRBV6-1 and the J gene is TRBJ1-1, with TRBD1 perhaps the D gene, on 6 matching bases. The CDR3 has 12 amino acids, counting the end cysteine and phenylalanine. The kept DNA is CDR3 alone, 36 bases in frame from the first base. V gives up 3 bases and J gives up 10 bases, and the segment between their germline ends measures 12 bases. From a lookup of the germline V gene, CDR1 and CDR2 are MNHNS and SASEGT.